These T cell receptor beta chains were read from a single sample in a study of technical replicates of blood from a few donors. Assay used: immunoSEQ multiplex PCR; TCRdb lists only in-frame clones, some missing. This sample yields roughly 65,000 clones, of which 75% to 90% are seen a single time; approximately 4.7% belongs to the top ten. The source material was PBMCs. The origin of the receptors is a human donor in good health. Some clones in this sample may be carry-over from other donors' samples. CDR3s include the opening cysteine and the closing phenylalanine or tryptophan. Fields, in order: V gene, J gene, clone size, D gene, CDR3 DNA, CDR3 protein. The D gene is left open where the match is weak. Clone size is stated in some rows and not others, as once, few, many or a class when expanded.

v_gene: TRBV6-5
j_gene: TRBJ2-3
abundance: NA
d_gene: TRBD2
CDR3nt: TGTGCCAGCAGTTACTCGAAGGCTAGCGGAGAGACGCAGTATTTT
CDR3aa: CASSYSKASGETQYF

v_gene: TRBV2
j_gene: TRBJ2-7
abundance: NA
d_gene: TRBD2
CDR3nt: TGTGCCAGCCAAGTTAGCGGGGTCGGCGAGCAGTACTTC
CDR3aa: CASQVSGVGEQYF

v_gene: TRBV11-2
j_gene: TRBJ1-1
abundance: NA
d_gene: NA
CDR3nt: TGTGCCAGCAGCTTTGGCAGAATGAGGACTGAAGCTTTCTTT
CDR3aa: CASSFGRMRTEAFF

v_gene: TRBV11-2
j_gene: TRBJ1-2
abundance: NA
d_gene: NA
CDR3nt: TGTGCCAGCAGCTCAGGCCCGATTAGTGGCTACACCTTC
CDR3aa: CASSSGPISGYTF

v_gene: TRBV6-1
j_gene: TRBJ2-3
abundance: few
d_gene: NA
CDR3nt: TGTGCCAGCAGTCGAGGAGGAGATACGCAGTATTTT
CDR3aa: CASSRGGDTQYF

v_gene: TRBV7-2
j_gene: TRBJ1-6
abundance: once
d_gene: TRBD1
CDR3nt: TGTGCCAGCAGCCCAACAGGGGTACCCTATAATTCACCCCTCCACTTT
CDR3aa: CASSPTGVPYNSPLHF

v_gene: TRBV4-1
j_gene: TRBJ1-2
abundance: NA
d_gene: TRBD1
CDR3nt: TGCGCCAGCAGCCACCCCGGACAGGGTGTAGGCTACACCTTC
CDR3aa: CASSHPGQGVGYTF

v_gene: TRBV6-6
j_gene: TRBJ2-3
abundance: NA
d_gene: TRBD2
CDR3nt: TGTGCCAGCCATTCCGGGACTAGCGGCACAGATACGCAGTATTTT
CDR3aa: CASHSGTSGTDTQYF

v_gene: TRBV4-3
j_gene: TRBJ2-2
abundance: NA
d_gene: TRBD2
CDR3nt: TGCGCCAGCAGCCAAGAATGGACTAGCGGTGCTACCGGGGAGCTGTTTTTT
CDR3aa: CASSQEWTSGATGELFF

v_gene: TRBV11-2
j_gene: TRBJ2-7
abundance: NA
d_gene: TRBD1
CDR3nt: TGTGCCAGCAGCTTCGACAGGGGCGAGCAGTACTTC
CDR3aa: CASSFDRGEQYF

v_gene: TRBV6-4
j_gene: TRBJ2-5
abundance: NA
d_gene: TRBD1
CDR3nt: TGTGCCAGCAGAGATCTTGACAGGGGGCTTAGCGAAGAGACCCAGTACTTC
CDR3aa: CASRDLDRGLSEETQYF

v_gene: TRBV30
j_gene: TRBJ1-1
abundance: few
d_gene: NA
CDR3nt: TGTGCCTGGGGGGCGGACACTGAAGCTTTCTTT
CDR3aa: CAWGADTEAFF

v_gene: TRBV5-6
j_gene: TRBJ2-7
abundance: NA
d_gene: NA
CDR3nt: TGTGCCAGCAGCCGGGGGGCCGAGCAGTACTTC
CDR3aa: CASSRGAEQYF

v_gene: TRBV5-1
j_gene: TRBJ2-3
abundance: once
d_gene: TRBD2
CDR3nt: TGCGCCAGCAGCTCTAGCGGGGGGCCGGTCATAGATACGCAGTATTTT
CDR3aa: CASSSSGGPVIDTQYF

v_gene: TRBV2
j_gene: TRBJ1-5
abundance: NA
d_gene: NA
CDR3nt: TGTGCCAGCAGTGATTGGCGGAGCAATCAGCCCCAGCATTTT
CDR3aa: CASSDWRSNQPQHF

v_gene: TRBV19
j_gene: TRBJ2-7
abundance: NA
d_gene: TRBD1
CDR3nt: TGTGCCAGTAGTACCGCTTGGGACAGGGACGAGCAGTACTTC
CDR3aa: CASSTAWDRDEQYF

v_gene: TRBV7-2
j_gene: TRBJ2-1
abundance: NA
d_gene: TRBD2
CDR3nt: TGTGCCAGCAGCTCCCGGGTATTGGCGGGAGAACTGCTGTTCTTC
CDR3aa: CASSSRVLAGELLFF

v_gene: TRBV5-1
j_gene: TRBJ2-3
abundance: few
d_gene: TRBD2
CDR3nt: TGCGCCAGCAGCTTCGGGGGGGCTGGAGATACGCAGTATTTT
CDR3aa: CASSFGGAGDTQYF

v_gene: TRBV4-1
j_gene: TRBJ1-1
abundance: large
d_gene: TRBD1
CDR3nt: TGCGCCAGCAGCCAAGCACAGGGGGCCTCTAACACTGAAGCTTTCTTT
CDR3aa: CASSQAQGASNTEAFF

v_gene: TRBV18
j_gene: TRBJ1-4
abundance: NA
d_gene: NA
CDR3nt: TGTGCCAGCTCACTAGGACAGACTGAAAAACTGTTTTTT
CDR3aa: CASSLGQTEKLFF

v_gene: TRBV4-2
j_gene: TRBJ1-5
abundance: few
d_gene: NA
CDR3nt: TGTGCCAGCAGCCAAGGGGGGGGTCAGCCCCAGCATTTT
CDR3aa: CASSQGGGQPQHF

v_gene: TRBV1
j_gene: TRBJ2-1
abundance: NA
d_gene: NA
CDR3nt: TGCACCAGCAGCCTACCCGGGACTAGCGCGTACAATGAGCAGTTCTTC
CDR3aa: CTSSLPGTSAYNEQFF

v_gene: TRBV4-3
j_gene: TRBJ2-7
abundance: NA
d_gene: TRBD2
CDR3nt: TGCGCCAGCAGCCCTGCAACTAGCGGGGGATACGAGCAGTACTTC
CDR3aa: CASSPATSGGYEQYF

v_gene: TRBV6-5
j_gene: TRBJ1-2
abundance: NA
d_gene: TRBD1
CDR3nt: TGTGCAGCATGTGGCAGGGGGTCGGGTGGCTACACCTTC
CDR3aa: CAACGRGSGGYTF

v_gene: TRBV5-1
j_gene: TRBJ2-7
abundance: NA
d_gene: TRBD1
CDR3nt: TGCGCCAGCAGCTCAGGACAGGGGGCTTACGAGCAGTACTTC
CDR3aa: CASSSGQGAYEQYF

v_gene: TRBV4-1
j_gene: TRBJ2-7
abundance: NA
d_gene: TRBD1
CDR3nt: TGCGCCAGCAGCCAAGGGGACAGGTCGTCCTACGAGCAGTACTTC
CDR3aa: CASSQGDRSSYEQYF